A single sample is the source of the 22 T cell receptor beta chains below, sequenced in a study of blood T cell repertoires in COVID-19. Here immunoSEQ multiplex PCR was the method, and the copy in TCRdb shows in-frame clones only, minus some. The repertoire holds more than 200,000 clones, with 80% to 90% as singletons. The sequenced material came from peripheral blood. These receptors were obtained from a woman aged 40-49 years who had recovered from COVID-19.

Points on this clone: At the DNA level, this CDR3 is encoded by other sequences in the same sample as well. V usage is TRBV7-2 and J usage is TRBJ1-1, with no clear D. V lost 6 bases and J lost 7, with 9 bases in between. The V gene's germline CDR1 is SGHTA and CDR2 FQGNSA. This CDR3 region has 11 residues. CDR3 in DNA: TGTGCCAGCAGAGGAGCGTTTGAAGCTTTCTTT. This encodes CASRGAFEAFF.

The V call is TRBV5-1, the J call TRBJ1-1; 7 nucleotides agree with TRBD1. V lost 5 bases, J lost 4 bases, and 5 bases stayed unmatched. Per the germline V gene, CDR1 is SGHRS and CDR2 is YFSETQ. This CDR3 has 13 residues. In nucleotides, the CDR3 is TGCGCCAGCAGTACAGGGGTTAGCACTGAAGCTTTCTTT. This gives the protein CASSTGVSTEAFF.

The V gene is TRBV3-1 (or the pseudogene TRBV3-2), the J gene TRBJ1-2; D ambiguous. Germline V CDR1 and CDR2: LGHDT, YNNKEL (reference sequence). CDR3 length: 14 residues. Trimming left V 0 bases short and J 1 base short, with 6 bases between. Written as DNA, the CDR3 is TGTGCCAGCAGCCAAGATGGGAGTAACTATGGCTACACCTTC. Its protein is CASSQDGSNYGYTF.

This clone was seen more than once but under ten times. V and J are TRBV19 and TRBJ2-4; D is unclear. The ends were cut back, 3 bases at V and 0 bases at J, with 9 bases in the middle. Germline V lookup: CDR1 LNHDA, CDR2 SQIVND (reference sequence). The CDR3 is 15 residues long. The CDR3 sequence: CASSIVQLAKNIQYF. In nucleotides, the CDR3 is TGTGCCAGTAGTATCGTACAGCTAGCCAAAAACATTCAGTACTTC. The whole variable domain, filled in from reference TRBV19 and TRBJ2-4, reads DGGITQSPKYLFRKEGQNVTLSCEQNLNHDAMYWYRQDPGQGLRLIYYSQIVNDFQKGDIAEGYSVSREKKESFPLTVTSAQKNPTAFYLCASSIVQLAKNIQYFGAGTRLSVL.

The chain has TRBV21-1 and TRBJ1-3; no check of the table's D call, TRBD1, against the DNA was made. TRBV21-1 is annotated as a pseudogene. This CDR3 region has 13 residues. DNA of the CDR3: TGTGCCAGCCGTAAGGGGTGGGGAAACACCATATATTTT. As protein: CASRKGWGNTIYF.

CDR3 DNA sequence: TGTGCCAGCAGCCCCGGACAGGGTGAGCCCCAGCATTTT. As protein: CASSPGQGEPQHF. The chain is built from TRBV16 and TRBJ1-5; TRBD1 agrees at 8 bases. This CDR3 comprises 13 residues. J was trimmed by 8 bases and V by 4 bases; bases with no gene match: 4. In germline, CDR1 is KGHSY, CDR2 FQNENV. Drawing the rest from reference TRBV16 and TRBJ1-5, the complete variable domain is GEEVAQTPKHLVRGEGQKAKLYCAPIKGHSYVFWYQQVLKNEFKFLISFQNENVFDETGMPKERFSAKCLPNSPCSLEIQATKLEDSAVYFCASSPGQGEPQHFGDGTRLSIL.

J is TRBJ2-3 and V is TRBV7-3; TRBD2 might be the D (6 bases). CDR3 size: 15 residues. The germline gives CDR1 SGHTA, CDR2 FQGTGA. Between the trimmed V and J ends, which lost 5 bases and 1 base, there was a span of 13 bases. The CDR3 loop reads CASSRGVGRTDTQYF. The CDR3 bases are TGTGCCAGCAGCCGCGGGGTGGGACGCACAGATACGCAGTATTTT.

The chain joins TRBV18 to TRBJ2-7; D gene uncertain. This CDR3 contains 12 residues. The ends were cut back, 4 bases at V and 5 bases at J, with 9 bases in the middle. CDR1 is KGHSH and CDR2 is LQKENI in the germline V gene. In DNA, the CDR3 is TGTGCCAGCTCACTACTCCGCGACGAGCAGTACTTC. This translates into CASSLLRDEQYF.

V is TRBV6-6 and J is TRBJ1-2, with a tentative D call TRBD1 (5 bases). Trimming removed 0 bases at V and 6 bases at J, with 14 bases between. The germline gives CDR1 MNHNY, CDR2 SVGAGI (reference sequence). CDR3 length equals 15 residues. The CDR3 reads CASSYSRAGFDGYTF. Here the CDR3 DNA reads TGTGCCAGCAGTTACTCCCGGGCAGGGTTTGATGGCTACACCTTC.

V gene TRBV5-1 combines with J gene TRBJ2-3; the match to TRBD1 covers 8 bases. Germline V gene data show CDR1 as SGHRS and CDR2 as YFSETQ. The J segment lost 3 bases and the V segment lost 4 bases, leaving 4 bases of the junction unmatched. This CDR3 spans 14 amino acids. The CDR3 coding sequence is TGCGCCAGCAGCGGTGGACAGGGAACAGATACGCAGTATTTT. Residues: CASSGGQGTDTQYF.

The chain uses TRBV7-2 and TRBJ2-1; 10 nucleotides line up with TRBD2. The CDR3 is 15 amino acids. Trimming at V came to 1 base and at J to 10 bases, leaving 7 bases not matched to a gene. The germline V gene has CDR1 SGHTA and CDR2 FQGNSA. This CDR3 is CASSLDSGGFGEQFF. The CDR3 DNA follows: TGTGCCAGCAGCTTAGATAGCGGGGGGTTCGGCGAGCAGTTCTTC. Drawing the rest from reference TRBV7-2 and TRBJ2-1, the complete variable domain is GAGVSQSPSNKVTEKGKDVELRCDPISGHTALYWYRQSLGQGLEFLIYFQGNSAPDKSGLPSDRFSAERTGGSVSTLTIQRTQQEDSAVYLCASSLDSGGFGEQFFGPGTRLTVL.

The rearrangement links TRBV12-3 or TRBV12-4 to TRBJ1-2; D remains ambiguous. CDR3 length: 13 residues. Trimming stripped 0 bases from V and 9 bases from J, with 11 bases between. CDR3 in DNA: TGTGCCAGCAGTTTAGCCCGGCGGGAACGCTACACCTTC. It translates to CASSLARRERYTF.

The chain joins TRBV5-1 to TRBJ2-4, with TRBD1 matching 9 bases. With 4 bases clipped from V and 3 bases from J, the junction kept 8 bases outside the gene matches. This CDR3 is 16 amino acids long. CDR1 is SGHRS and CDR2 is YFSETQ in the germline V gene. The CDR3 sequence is CASSTGTGYDKNIQYF. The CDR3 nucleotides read TGCGCCAGCAGCACCGGGACAGGGTATGACAAAAACATTCAGTACTTC.

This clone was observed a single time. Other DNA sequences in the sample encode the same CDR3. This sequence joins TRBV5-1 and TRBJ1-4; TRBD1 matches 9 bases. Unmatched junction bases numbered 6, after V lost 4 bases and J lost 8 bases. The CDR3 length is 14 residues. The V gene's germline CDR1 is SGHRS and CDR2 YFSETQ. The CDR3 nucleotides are TGCGCCAGCAGCCCGGGACAGGGAAGGGAAAAACTGTTTTTT. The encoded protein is CASSPGQGREKLFF. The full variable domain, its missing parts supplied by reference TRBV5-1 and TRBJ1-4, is KAGVTQTPRYLIKTRGQQVTLSCSPISGHRSVSWYQQTPGQGLQFLFEYFSETQRNKGNFPGRFSGRQFSNSRSEMNVSTLELGDSALYLCASSPGQGREKLFFGSGTQLSVL.

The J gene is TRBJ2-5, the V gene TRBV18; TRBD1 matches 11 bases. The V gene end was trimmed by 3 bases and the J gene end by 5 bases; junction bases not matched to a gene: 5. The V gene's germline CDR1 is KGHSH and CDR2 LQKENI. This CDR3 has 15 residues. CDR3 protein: CASSPRTGGAETQYF. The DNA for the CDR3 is TGTGCCAGCTCACCCCGGACAGGGGGCGCGGAGACCCAGTACTTC.

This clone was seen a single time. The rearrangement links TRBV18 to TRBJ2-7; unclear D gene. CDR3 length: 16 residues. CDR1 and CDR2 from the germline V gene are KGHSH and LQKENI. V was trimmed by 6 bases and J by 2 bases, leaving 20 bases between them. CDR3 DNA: TGTGCCAGCTCCCCTAAAGGCAGTGGAGTAACCTACGAGCAGTACTTC. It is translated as CASSPKGSGVTYEQYF.

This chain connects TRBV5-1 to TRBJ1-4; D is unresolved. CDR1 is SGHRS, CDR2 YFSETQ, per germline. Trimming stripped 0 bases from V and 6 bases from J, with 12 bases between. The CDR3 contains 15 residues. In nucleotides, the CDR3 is TGCGCCAGCAGCTTGGAAGGTCAGCGCCATGAAAAACTGTTTTTT. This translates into CASSLEGQRHEKLFF. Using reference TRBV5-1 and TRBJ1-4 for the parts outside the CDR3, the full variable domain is KAGVTQTPRYLIKTRGQQVTLSCSPISGHRSVSWYQQTPGQGLQFLFEYFSETQRNKGNFPGRFSGRQFSNSRSEMNVSTLELGDSALYLCASSLEGQRHEKLFFGSGTQLSVL.

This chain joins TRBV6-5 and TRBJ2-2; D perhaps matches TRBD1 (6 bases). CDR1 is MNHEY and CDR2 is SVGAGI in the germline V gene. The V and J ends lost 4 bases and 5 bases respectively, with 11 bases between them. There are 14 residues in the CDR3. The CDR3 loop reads CASSFSGVTGELFF. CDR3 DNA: TGTGCCAGCAGTTTCTCAGGGGTTACCGGGGAGCTGTTTTTT.

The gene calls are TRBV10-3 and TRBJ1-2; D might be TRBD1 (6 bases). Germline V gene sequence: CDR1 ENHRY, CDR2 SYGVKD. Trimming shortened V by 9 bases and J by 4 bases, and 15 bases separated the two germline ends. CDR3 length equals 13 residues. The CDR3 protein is CAIMGGASYGYTF. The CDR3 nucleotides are TGTGCCATAATGGGGGGGGCATCCTATGGCTACACCTTC.

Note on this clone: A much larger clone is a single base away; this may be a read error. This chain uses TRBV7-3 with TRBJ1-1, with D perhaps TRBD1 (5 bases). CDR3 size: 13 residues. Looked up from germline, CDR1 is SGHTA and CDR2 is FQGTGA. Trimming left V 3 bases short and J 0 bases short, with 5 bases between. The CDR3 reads CASSLTVNTEAFF. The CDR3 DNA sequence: TGTGCCAGCAGCTTGACAGTGAACACTGAAGCTTTCTTT.

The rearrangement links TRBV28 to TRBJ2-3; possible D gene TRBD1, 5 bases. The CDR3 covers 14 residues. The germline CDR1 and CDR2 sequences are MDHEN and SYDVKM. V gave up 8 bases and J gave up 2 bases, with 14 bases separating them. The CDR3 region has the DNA TGTGCCAGCTACCGGACACAACACACAGATACGCAGTATTTT. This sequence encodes CASYRTQHTDTQYF.

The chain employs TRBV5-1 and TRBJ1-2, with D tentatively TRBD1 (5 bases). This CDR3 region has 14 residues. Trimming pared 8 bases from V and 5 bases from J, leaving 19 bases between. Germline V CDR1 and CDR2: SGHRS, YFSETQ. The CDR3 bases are TGCGCCAGTTCACCACCTTCTGGGGCATATGGCTACACCTTC. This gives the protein CASSPPSGAYGYTF.